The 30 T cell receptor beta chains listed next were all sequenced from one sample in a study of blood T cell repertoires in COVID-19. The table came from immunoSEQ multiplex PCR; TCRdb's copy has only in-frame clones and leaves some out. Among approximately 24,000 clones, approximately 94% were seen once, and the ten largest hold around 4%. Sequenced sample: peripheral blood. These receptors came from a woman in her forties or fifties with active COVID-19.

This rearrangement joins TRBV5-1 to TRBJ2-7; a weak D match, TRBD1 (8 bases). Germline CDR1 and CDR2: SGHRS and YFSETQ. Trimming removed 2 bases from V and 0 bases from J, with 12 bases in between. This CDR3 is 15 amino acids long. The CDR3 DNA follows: TGCGCCAGCAGCTTCACAGGGGGGGTCTCCTACGAGCAGTACTTC. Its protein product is CASSFTGGVSYEQYF.

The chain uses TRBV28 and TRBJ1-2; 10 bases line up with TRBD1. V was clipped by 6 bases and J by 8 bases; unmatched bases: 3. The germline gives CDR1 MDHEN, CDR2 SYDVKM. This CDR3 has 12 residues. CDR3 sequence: CASSWTGGGYTF. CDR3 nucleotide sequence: TGTGCCAGCAGCTGGACAGGGGGAGGCTACACCTTC.

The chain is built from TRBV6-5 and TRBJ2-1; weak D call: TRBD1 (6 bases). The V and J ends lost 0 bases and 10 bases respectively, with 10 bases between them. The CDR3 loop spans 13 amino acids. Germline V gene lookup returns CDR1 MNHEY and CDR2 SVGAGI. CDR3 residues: CASSYSSGDEQFF. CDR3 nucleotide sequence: TGTGCCAGCAGTTACTCGTCAGGGGACGAGCAGTTCTTC.

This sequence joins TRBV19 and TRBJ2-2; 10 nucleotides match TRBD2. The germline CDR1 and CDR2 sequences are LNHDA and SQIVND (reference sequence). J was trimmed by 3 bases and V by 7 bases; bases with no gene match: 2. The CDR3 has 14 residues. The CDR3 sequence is CASKLAGYTGELFF. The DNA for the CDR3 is TGTGCCAGTAAACTAGCGGGATACACCGGGGAGCTGTTTTTT.

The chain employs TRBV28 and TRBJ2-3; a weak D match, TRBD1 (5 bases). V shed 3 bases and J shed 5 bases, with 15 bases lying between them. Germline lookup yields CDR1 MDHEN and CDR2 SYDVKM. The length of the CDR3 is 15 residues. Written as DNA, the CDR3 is TGTGCCAGCAGTTTGCTTCCCCGCCAGGGAGATACGCAGTATTTT. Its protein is CASSLLPRQGDTQYF.

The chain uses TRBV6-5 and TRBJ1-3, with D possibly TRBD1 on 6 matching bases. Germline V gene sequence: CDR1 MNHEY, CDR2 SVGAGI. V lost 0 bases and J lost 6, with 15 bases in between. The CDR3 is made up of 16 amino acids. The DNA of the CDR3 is TGTGCCAGCAGTTACTCTGGACAGTTCGCTTCAAACACCATATATTTT. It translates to CASSYSGQFASNTIYF.

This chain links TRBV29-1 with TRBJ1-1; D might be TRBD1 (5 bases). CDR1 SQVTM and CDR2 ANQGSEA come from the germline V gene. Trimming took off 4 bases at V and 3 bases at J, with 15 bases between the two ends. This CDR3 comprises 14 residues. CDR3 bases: TGCAGCGTTGCCTGGAACGGGGGGGACACTGAAGCTTTCTTT. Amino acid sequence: CSVAWNGGDTEAFF.

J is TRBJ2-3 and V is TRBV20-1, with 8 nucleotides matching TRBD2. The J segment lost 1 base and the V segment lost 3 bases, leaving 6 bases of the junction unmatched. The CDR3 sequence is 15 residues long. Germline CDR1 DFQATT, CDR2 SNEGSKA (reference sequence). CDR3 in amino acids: CSASPGGSGTDTQYF. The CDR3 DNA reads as TGCAGTGCTAGTCCGGGAGGGTCAGGCACAGATACGCAGTATTTT.

The chain's CDR3 is CASSLGPGESNQPQHF. CDR3 nucleotide sequence: TGCGCCAGCAGCTTGGGGCCCGGGGAGAGCAATCAGCCCCAGCATTTT. The chain carries TRBV5-1 and TRBJ1-5; D gene uncertain. The V and J ends lost 0 bases and 1 base respectively, with 11 bases between them. Germline-derived CDR1 and CDR2 are SGHRS and YFSETQ. The CDR3 length is 16 residues.

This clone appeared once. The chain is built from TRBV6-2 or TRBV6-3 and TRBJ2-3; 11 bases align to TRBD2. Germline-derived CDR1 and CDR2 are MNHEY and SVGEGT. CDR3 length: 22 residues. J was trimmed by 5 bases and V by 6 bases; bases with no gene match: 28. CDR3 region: CASSPGGWLAGGGKQGRDTQYF. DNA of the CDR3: TGTGCCAGCAGCCCGGGGGGGTGGCTAGCGGGGGGCGGGAAGCAAGGCAGAGATACGCAGTATTTT.

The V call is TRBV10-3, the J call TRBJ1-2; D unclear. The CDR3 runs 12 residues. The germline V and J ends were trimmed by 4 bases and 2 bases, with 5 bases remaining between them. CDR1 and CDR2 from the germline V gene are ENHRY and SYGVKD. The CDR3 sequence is CAISGLNYGYTF. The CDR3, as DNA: TGTGCCATCAGTGGTTTAAACTATGGCTACACCTTC.

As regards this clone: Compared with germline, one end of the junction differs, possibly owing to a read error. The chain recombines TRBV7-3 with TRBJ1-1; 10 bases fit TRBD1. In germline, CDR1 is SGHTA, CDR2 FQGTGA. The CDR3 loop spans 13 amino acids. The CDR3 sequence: CASAPGQGKFTIF. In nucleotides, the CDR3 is TGTGCCAGCGCTCCGGGACAGGGGAAATTCACGATCTTT.

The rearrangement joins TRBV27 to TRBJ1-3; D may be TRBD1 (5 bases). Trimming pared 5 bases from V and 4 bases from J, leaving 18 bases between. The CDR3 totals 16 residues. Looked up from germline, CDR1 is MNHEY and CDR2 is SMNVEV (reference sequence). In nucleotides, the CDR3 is TGTGCCAGCAGTACCACGACGGGGGTCTCAGGAAACACCATATATTTT. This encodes CASSTTTGVSGNTIYF.

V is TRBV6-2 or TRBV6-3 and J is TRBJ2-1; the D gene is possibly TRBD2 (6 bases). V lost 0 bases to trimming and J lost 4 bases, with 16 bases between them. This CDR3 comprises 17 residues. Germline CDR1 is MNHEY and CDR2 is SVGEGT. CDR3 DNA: TGTGCCAGCAGTTACTCACCGCCGCGGGGTATATACAATGAGCAGTTCTTC. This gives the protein CASSYSPPRGIYNEQFF.

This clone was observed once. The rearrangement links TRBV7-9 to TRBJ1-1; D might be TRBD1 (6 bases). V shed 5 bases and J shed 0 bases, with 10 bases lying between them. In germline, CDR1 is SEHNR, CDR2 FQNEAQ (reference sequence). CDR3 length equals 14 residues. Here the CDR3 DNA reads TGTGCCAGCAGCCAAACAGGGATGAACACTGAAGCTTTCTTT. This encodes CASSQTGMNTEAFF.

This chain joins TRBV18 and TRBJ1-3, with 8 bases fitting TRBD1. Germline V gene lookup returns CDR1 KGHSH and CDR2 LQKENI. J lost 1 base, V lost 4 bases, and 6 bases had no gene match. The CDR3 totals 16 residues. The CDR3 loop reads CASSHGQGGSGNTIYF. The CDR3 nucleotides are TGTGCCAGCTCACACGGACAGGGAGGATCTGGAAACACCATATATTTT.

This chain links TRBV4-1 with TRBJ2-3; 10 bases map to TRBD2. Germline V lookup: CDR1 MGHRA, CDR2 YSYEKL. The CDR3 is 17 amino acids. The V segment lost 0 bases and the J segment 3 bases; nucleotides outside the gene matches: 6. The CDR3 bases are TGCGCCAGCAGCCAAGAGCTTACTAGCGGGGTAACAGATACGCAGTATTTT. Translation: CASSQELTSGVTDTQYF.

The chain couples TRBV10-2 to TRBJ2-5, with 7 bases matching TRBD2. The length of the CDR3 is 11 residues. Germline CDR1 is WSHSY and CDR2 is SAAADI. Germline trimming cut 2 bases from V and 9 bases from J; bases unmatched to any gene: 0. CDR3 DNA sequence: TGCGCCAGCAGTGAGGCGGGGGCCCAGTACTTC. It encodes CASSEAGAQYF.

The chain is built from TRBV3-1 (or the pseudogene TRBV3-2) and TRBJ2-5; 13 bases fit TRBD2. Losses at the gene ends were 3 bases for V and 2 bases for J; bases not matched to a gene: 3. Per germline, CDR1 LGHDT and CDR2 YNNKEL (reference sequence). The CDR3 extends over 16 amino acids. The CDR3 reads CASSQLLAGGQETQYF. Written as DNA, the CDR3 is TGTGCCAGCAGCCAGCTACTAGCGGGAGGGCAAGAGACCCAGTACTTC.

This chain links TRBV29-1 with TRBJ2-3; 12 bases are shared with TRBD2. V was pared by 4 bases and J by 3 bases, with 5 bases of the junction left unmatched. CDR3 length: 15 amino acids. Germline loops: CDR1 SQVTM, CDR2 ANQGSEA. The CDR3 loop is CSVAPLAGGTDTQYF. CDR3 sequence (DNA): TGCAGCGTTGCGCCCCTAGCGGGAGGGACAGATACGCAGTATTTT.

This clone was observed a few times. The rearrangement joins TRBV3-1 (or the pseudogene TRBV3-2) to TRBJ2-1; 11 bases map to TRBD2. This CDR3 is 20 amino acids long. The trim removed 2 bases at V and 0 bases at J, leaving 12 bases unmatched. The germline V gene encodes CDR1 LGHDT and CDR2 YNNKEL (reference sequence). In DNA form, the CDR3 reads TGTGCCAGCAGCCAAATTATTAGCGGGGGGGCATACCTCTCCTACAATGAGCAGTTCTTC. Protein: CASSQIISGGAYLSYNEQFF.

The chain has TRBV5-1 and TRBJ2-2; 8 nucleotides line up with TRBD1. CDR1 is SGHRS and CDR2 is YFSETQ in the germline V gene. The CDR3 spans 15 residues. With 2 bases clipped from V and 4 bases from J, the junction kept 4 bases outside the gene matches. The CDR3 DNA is TGCGCCAGCAGCTTAACAGGGGGGAGCACCGGGGAGCTGTTTTTT. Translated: CASSLTGGSTGELFF. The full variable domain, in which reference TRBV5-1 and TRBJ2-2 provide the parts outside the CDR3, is KAGVTQTPRYLIKTRGQQVTLSCSPISGHRSVSWYQQTPGQGLQFLFEYFSETQRNKGNFPGRFSGRQFSNSRSEMNVSTLELGDSALYLCASSLTGGSTGELFFGEGSRLTVL.

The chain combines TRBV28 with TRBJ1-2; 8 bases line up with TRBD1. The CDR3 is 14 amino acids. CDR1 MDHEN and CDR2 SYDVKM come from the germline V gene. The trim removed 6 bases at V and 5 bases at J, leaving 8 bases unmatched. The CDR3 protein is CASRSTGELYGYTF. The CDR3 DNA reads TGTGCCAGCAGGTCGACAGGGGAACTGTATGGCTACACCTTC.

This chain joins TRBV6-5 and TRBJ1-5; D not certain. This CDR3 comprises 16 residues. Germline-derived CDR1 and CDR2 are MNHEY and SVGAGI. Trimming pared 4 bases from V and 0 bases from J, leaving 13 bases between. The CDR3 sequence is CASSSPGGYSNQPQHF. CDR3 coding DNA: TGTGCCAGCAGTTCCCCCGGAGGGTATAGCAATCAGCCCCAGCATTTT.

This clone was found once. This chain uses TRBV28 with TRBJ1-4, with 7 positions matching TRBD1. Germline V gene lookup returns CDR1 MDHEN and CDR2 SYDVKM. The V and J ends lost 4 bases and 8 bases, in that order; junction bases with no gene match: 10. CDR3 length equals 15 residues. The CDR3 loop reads CASSSPGQIAEKLFF. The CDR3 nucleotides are TGTGCCAGCAGTTCTCCGGGACAGATAGCAGAAAAACTGTTTTTT.

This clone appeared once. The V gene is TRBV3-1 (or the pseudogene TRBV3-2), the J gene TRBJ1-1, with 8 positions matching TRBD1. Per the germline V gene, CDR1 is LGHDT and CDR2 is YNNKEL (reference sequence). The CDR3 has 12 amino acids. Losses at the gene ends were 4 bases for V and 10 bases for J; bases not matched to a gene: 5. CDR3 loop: CASSLPGGRAFF. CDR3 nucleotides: TGTGCCAGCAGCCTTCCAGGGGGCAGAGCTTTCTTT.

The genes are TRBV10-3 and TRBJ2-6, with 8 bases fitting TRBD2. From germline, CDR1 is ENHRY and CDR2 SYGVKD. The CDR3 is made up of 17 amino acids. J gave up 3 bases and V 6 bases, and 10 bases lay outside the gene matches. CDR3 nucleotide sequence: TGTGCCATCAGGCGGGCGACTAGCGAGGGTGGGGCCAACGTCCTGACTTTC. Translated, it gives CAIRRATSEGGANVLTF.

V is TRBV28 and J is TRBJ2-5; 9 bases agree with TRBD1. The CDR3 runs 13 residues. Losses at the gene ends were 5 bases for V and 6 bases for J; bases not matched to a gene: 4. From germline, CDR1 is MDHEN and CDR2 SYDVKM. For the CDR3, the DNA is TGTGCCAGCAGTCTCGGACAGGGGCAGACCCAGTACTTC. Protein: CASSLGQGQTQYF.

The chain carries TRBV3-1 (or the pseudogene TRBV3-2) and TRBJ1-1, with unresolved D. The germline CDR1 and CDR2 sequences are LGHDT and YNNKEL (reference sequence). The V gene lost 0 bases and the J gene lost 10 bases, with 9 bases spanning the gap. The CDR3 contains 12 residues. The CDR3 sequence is CASSQDGRRAFF. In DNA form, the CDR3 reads TGTGCCAGCAGCCAAGACGGGAGGAGAGCTTTCTTT.

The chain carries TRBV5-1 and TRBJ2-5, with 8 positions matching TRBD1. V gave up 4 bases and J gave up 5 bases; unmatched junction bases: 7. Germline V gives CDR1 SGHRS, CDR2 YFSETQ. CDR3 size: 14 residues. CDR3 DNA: TGCGCCAGCAGCCCTACAGGGGGTTCGGAGACCCAGTACTTC. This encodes CASSPTGGSETQYF. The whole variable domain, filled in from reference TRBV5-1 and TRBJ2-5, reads KAGVTQTPRYLIKTRGQQVTLSCSPISGHRSVSWYQQTPGQGLQFLFEYFSETQRNKGNFPGRFSGRQFSNSRSEMNVSTLELGDSALYLCASSPTGGSETQYFGPGTRLLVL.